The rows below give T cell receptor beta chains drawn from one sample of a study of T cell changes during pregnancy in multiple sclerosis. Only in-frame clones appear in the TCRdb table, and some are missing; sequencing was by immunoSEQ multiplex PCR. The sample shows about 45,000 clones, roughly 95% of them seen only once. This specimen was peripheral blood, taken in the second trimester of pregnancy. The source of these receptors is a female donor with multiple sclerosis, enrolled in a pregnancy study. Each CDR3 is given with its conserved first and last residue. D genes are given only for firm matches. Clone size is shown for a subset of rows, as once, few, many or a class of expanded clone.

d_gene: TRBD1
v_gene: TRBV10-3
j_gene: TRBJ2-7
abundance: -
CDR3nt: TGTGCCATCAGTGCCCGAGAGGGGGCTGGGTACGAGCAGTACTTC
CDR3aa: CAISAREGAGYEQYF

d_gene: -
v_gene: TRBV4-3
j_gene: TRBJ2-1
abundance: -
CDR3nt: TGCGCCAGCAGCCAAGCCCGCACAGGATTCTCCTACAATGAGCAGTTCTTC
CDR3aa: CASSQARTGFSYNEQFF

d_gene: -
v_gene: TRBV7-3
j_gene: TRBJ2-3
abundance: -
CDR3nt: TGTGCCAGCAGCCATTCAGATACGCAGTATTTT
CDR3aa: CASSHSDTQYF

d_gene: TRBD1
v_gene: TRBV30
j_gene: TRBJ2-7
abundance: -
CDR3nt: TGTGCCTGGAGTGTAGCAGGGGGTTTCTACGAGCAGTACTTC
CDR3aa: CAWSVAGGFYEQYF

d_gene: TRBD2
v_gene: TRBV14
j_gene: TRBJ2-4
abundance: -
CDR3nt: TGTGCCAGCAGCCAAAGGGAGGGCCCCAAAAACATTCAGTACTTC
CDR3aa: CASSQREGPKNIQYF

d_gene: TRBD1
v_gene: TRBV30
j_gene: TRBJ1-4
abundance: -
CDR3nt: TGTGCCTGGAGTCGACAGGGTGGAAAACTGTTTTTT
CDR3aa: CAWSRQGGKLFF

d_gene: TRBD1
v_gene: TRBV5-1
j_gene: TRBJ1-2
abundance: -
CDR3nt: TGCGCCAGCAGCCGGGGACAGGGGGATGGCTACACCTTC
CDR3aa: CASSRGQGDGYTF

d_gene: -
v_gene: TRBV27
j_gene: TRBJ1-1
abundance: -
CDR3nt: TGTGCCAGCAGTTTCAGGGGGAACACTGAAGCTTTCTTT
CDR3aa: CASSFRGNTEAFF

d_gene: TRBD2
v_gene: TRBV19
j_gene: TRBJ2-5
abundance: -
CDR3nt: TGTGCCAGCAAACAAGGCGGGGGAGAGACCCAGTACTTC
CDR3aa: CASKQGGGETQYF

d_gene: -
v_gene: TRBV7-9
j_gene: TRBJ1-2
abundance: -
CDR3nt: TGTGCCAGCAGCTTAGCGGGGGGGCAGAACTATGGCTACACCTTC
CDR3aa: CASSLAGGQNYGYTF

d_gene: -
v_gene: TRBV15
j_gene: TRBJ1-4
abundance: -
CDR3nt: TGTGCCACCAGCAGGGCACCTCTTTCCGGGGAAAAACTGTTTTTT
CDR3aa: CATSRAPLSGEKLFF

d_gene: TRBD1
v_gene: TRBV7-9
j_gene: TRBJ2-3
abundance: -
CDR3nt: TGTGCCAGCAGTCAGGGGACAGGGGCCGATACGCAGTATTTT
CDR3aa: CASSQGTGADTQYF

d_gene: TRBD1
v_gene: TRBV7-9
j_gene: TRBJ2-7
abundance: few
CDR3nt: TGTGCCAGCAGCTGGGGACAGGGGATGGACGAGCAGTACTTC
CDR3aa: CASSWGQGMDEQYF

d_gene: -
v_gene: TRBV7-3
j_gene: TRBJ2-7
abundance: -
CDR3nt: TGTGCCAGCACCCTAAGTCCGGACTACATGACCTACGAGCAGTACTTC
CDR3aa: CASTLSPDYMTYEQYF

d_gene: -
v_gene: TRBV30
j_gene: TRBJ2-2
abundance: -
CDR3nt: TGTGCCTGGAGTGTAGCGGAGAGGGACACCGGGGAGCTGTTTTTT
CDR3aa: CAWSVAERDTGELFF

d_gene: -
v_gene: TRBV27
j_gene: TRBJ1-4
abundance: -
CDR3nt: TGTGCCAGCAGTTTAAGATGGGGGGGTTATGAAAAACTGTTTTTT
CDR3aa: CASSLRWGGYEKLFF

d_gene: TRBD2
v_gene: TRBV5-4
j_gene: TRBJ2-1
abundance: -
CDR3nt: TGTGCCAGCAGCTTGGAGGTCAGCGGGGGGGCGAGGAATGAGCAGTTCTTC
CDR3aa: CASSLEVSGGARNEQFF

d_gene: TRBD2
v_gene: TRBV19
j_gene: TRBJ2-1
abundance: -
CDR3nt: TGTGCCAGTAGTATCAAGCGGGAGAGGGATGAGCAGTTCTTC
CDR3aa: CASSIKRERDEQFF

d_gene: -
v_gene: TRBV5-1
j_gene: TRBJ1-1
abundance: -
CDR3nt: TGCGCCAGCAGCCCCCGACAGTTTTACACTGAAGCTTTCTTT
CDR3aa: CASSPRQFYTEAFF

d_gene: TRBD2
v_gene: TRBV19
j_gene: TRBJ2-7
abundance: -
CDR3nt: TGTGCCAGTAGTCGGACTAGCGGGAACCCCTACGAGCAGTACTTC
CDR3aa: CASSRTSGNPYEQYF

d_gene: -
v_gene: TRBV10-3
j_gene: TRBJ1-6
abundance: -
CDR3nt: TGTGCCATCAGTGAAGCGTATTCACCCCTCCACTTT
CDR3aa: CAISEAYSPLHF

d_gene: -
v_gene: TRBV6-1
j_gene: TRBJ1-2
abundance: -
CDR3nt: TGTGCCAGCAGCCATCAGGGAGGGGATGGCTACACCTTC
CDR3aa: CASSHQGGDGYTF

d_gene: -
v_gene: TRBV19
j_gene: TRBJ1-2
abundance: once
CDR3nt: TGTGCCAGTACTCTACAGGAGCCCGCTAACTATGGCTACACCTTC
CDR3aa: CASTLQEPANYGYTF

d_gene: -
v_gene: TRBV12-5
j_gene: TRBJ2-3
abundance: -
CDR3nt: TGTGCTAGTGGTTTGGGGGCGACAGCCACCCACACAGATACGCAGTATTTT
CDR3aa: CASGLGATATHTDTQYF

d_gene: -
v_gene: TRBV4-1
j_gene: TRBJ2-7
abundance: -
CDR3nt: TGCGCCAGCAGCCAACGCGGAGGAACAAACATGATCTCCTACGAGCAGTACTTC
CDR3aa: CASSQRGGTNMISYEQYF

d_gene: -
v_gene: TRBV29-1
j_gene: TRBJ1-1
abundance: -
CDR3nt: TGCAGCGTTGAAATAAGGCATGAGGGCAGGACTGAAGCTTTCTTT
CDR3aa: CSVEIRHEGRTEAFF

d_gene: -
v_gene: TRBV27
j_gene: TRBJ1-2
abundance: -
CDR3nt: TGTGCCAGCAGTTTTTATGGGGGCCATAACTATGGCTACACCTTC
CDR3aa: CASSFYGGHNYGYTF

d_gene: -
v_gene: TRBV10-3
j_gene: TRBJ1-5
abundance: -
CDR3nt: TGTGCCATCAGTGAGGGACTGGACCCCAATCAGCCCCAGCATTTT
CDR3aa: CAISEGLDPNQPQHF

d_gene: TRBD1
v_gene: TRBV5-4
j_gene: TRBJ2-5
abundance: -
CDR3nt: TGTGCCAGCAGCTTGGTGGCAGGGGGCGAAAAGACCCAGTACTTC
CDR3aa: CASSLVAGGEKTQYF

d_gene: -
v_gene: TRBV25-1
j_gene: TRBJ1-1
abundance: -
CDR3nt: TGTGCCAGCAGGCCTGTCGGCGGGATGGCTGAAGCTTTCTTT
CDR3aa: CASRPVGGMAEAFF

d_gene: -
v_gene: TRBV27
j_gene: TRBJ1-5
abundance: -
CDR3nt: TGTGCCAGCAGTTCGGCGGGGCCCGGTCAGCCCCAGCATTTT
CDR3aa: CASSSAGPGQPQHF

d_gene: TRBD1
v_gene: TRBV4-3
j_gene: TRBJ2-1
abundance: -
CDR3nt: TGCGCCAGCAGCGACAGGGTTCCTAATGAGCAGTTCTTC
CDR3aa: CASSDRVPNEQFF

d_gene: -
v_gene: TRBV5-4
j_gene: TRBJ1-5
abundance: -
CDR3nt: TGTGCCAGCAGCACCAGGCCAGGGAGCAATCAGCCCCAGCATTTT
CDR3aa: CASSTRPGSNQPQHF

d_gene: -
v_gene: TRBV4-1
j_gene: TRBJ1-5
abundance: once
CDR3nt: TGCGCCAGCAGCCAAGTAAGCGATCAGCCCCAGCATTTT
CDR3aa: CASSQVSDQPQHF

d_gene: -
v_gene: TRBV6-4
j_gene: TRBJ1-2
abundance: -
CDR3nt: TGTGCCAGCCGACCCAATGGACGCCTAGCAAATGGCTACACCTTC
CDR3aa: CASRPNGRLANGYTF

d_gene: -
v_gene: TRBV29-1
j_gene: TRBJ2-7
abundance: -
CDR3nt: TGCAGCGTCGTTTTCATCCGGGACAACTCCTACGAGCAGTACTTC
CDR3aa: CSVVFIRDNSYEQYF

d_gene: TRBD1
v_gene: TRBV18
j_gene: TRBJ1-2
abundance: -
CDR3nt: TGTGCCAGCTCACGAACGACGGCAGGGGGAAACTATGGCTACACCTTC
CDR3aa: CASSRTTAGGNYGYTF

d_gene: -
v_gene: TRBV27
j_gene: TRBJ2-3
abundance: -
CDR3nt: TGTGCCAGCAGTTTAAGCTTCGCAGATACGCAGTATTTT
CDR3aa: CASSLSFADTQYF

d_gene: TRBD1
v_gene: TRBV19
j_gene: TRBJ1-1
abundance: -
CDR3nt: TGTGCCAGTAGTATTATAACAGGGGCGGAAGCTTTCTTT
CDR3aa: CASSIITGAEAFF

d_gene: -
v_gene: TRBV6-5
j_gene: TRBJ1-2
abundance: -
CDR3nt: TGTGCCAGCAGTTACCGTTTCGGCGGCACCTATGGCTACACCTTC
CDR3aa: CASSYRFGGTYGYTF

d_gene: TRBD1
v_gene: TRBV5-4
j_gene: TRBJ1-6
abundance: -
CDR3nt: TGTGCCAGCAGTCCGGACAGGGGCCATAATTCACCCCTCCACTTT
CDR3aa: CASSPDRGHNSPLHF

d_gene: -
v_gene: TRBV5-1
j_gene: TRBJ1-2
abundance: -
CDR3nt: TGCGCCAGCAGCGACGGAACGGGGGAGCCGGGAAGGGACTATGGCTACACCTTC
CDR3aa: CASSDGTGEPGRDYGYTF

d_gene: TRBD2
v_gene: TRBV7-6
j_gene: TRBJ2-7
abundance: -
CDR3nt: TGTGCCAGCAGCTTAGGAGGTAGCGGGGGGGTGTACGAGCAGTACTTC
CDR3aa: CASSLGGSGGVYEQYF

d_gene: TRBD1
v_gene: TRBV6-1
j_gene: TRBJ1-1
abundance: -
CDR3nt: TGTGCCAGCACCAGGACAGGGGGCACTGAAGCTTTCTTT
CDR3aa: CASTRTGGTEAFF

d_gene: -
v_gene: TRBV18
j_gene: TRBJ1-3
abundance: -
CDR3nt: TGTGCCAGCTCACCAGTCGCAGGGGACTACTCTGGAAACACCATATATTTT
CDR3aa: CASSPVAGDYSGNTIYF

d_gene: TRBD1
v_gene: TRBV5-4
j_gene: TRBJ1-2
abundance: -
CDR3nt: TGTGCCAGCAGAGAGGGGGCGGACAGCGGGCTTGATGGCTACACCTTC
CDR3aa: CASREGADSGLDGYTF

d_gene: TRBD2
v_gene: TRBV2
j_gene: TRBJ2-1
abundance: -
CDR3nt: TGTGCCAGCAGTGAATTTCTGGCTAGCGGGAGGAACAATGAGCAGTTCTTC
CDR3aa: CASSEFLASGRNNEQFF

d_gene: TRBD2
v_gene: TRBV7-3
j_gene: TRBJ2-1
abundance: -
CDR3nt: TGTGCCAGCAGCAAGGTCGGGACTAGCGGGCAGAGGGCCTACAATGAGCAGTTCTTC
CDR3aa: CASSKVGTSGQRAYNEQFF

d_gene: -
v_gene: TRBV7-9
j_gene: TRBJ2-5
abundance: -
CDR3nt: TGTGCCAGCAGCTTAAGAGGGGAGACCCAGTACTTC
CDR3aa: CASSLRGETQYF

d_gene: -
v_gene: TRBV2
j_gene: TRBJ1-2
abundance: -
CDR3nt: TGTGCCAGCAGTGAGTTAAGCTTGCGGGCTAACTATGGCTACACCTTC
CDR3aa: CASSELSLRANYGYTF

d_gene: -
v_gene: TRBV14
j_gene: TRBJ1-3
abundance: -
CDR3nt: TGTGCCAGCAGCCAATACAGGGTGTTCTCTGGAAACACCATATATTTT
CDR3aa: CASSQYRVFSGNTIYF